Below, 8 T cell receptor beta chains from the same sample are listed, as sequenced in a study of radiotherapy plus CTLA-4 blockade in lung cancer. Sequencing was performed with immunoSEQ multiplex PCR; in TCRdb, only in-frame clones are kept and a portion is missing. The sample lists around 82,000 clones; more than 85% were seen once. Sequenced material: peripheral blood, taken from a patient treated with radiotherapy plus ipilimumab. The receptors shown here come from a human donor with non-small cell lung cancer that progressed on radiotherapy plus ipilimumab.

V and J are TRBV4-2 and TRBJ1-1; possible D gene TRBD1, 6 bases. This CDR3 has 17 residues. Germline V lookup: CDR1 LGHNA, CDR2 YNFKEQ. V was trimmed by 1 base and J by 0 bases, leaving 15 bases between them. The DNA for the CDR3 is TGTGCCAGCAGCCAAGCCACCCAAAGGACAGTGAACACTGAAGCTTTCTTT. This sequence encodes CASSQATQRTVNTEAFF.

The rearrangement uses TRBV21-1 and TRBJ2-4. TRBV21-1 is noted as a pseudogene. The CDR3 extends over 17 amino acids. CDR3 loop: CASSGQRRALAKNIQYF. The CDR3 DNA reads as TGTGCCAGCAGCGGGCAGCGTCGAGCTCTAGCCAAAAACATTCAGTACTTC.

The chain couples TRBV18 to TRBJ2-3, with 15 bases that match TRBD2. The J segment lost 5 bases and the V segment lost 1 base, leaving 4 bases of the junction unmatched. CDR1 KGHSH and CDR2 LQKENI come from the germline V gene. The CDR3 contains 17 residues. In DNA form, the CDR3 reads TGTGCCAGCTCACCACGGGGACTAGCGGGAGGTAGAGATACGCAGTATTTT. Residues: CASSPRGLAGGRDTQYF.

V and J are TRBV5-1 and TRBJ2-3; 12 bases align to TRBD2. This CDR3 comprises 17 residues. Unmatched junction bases numbered 5, after V lost 3 bases and J lost 0 bases. CDR1 and CDR2 from the germline V gene are SGHRS and YFSETQ. Written as DNA, the CDR3 is TGCGCCAGCAGCTGGACTAGCGGGAAGCCTAGCACAGATACGCAGTATTTT. Translation: CASSWTSGKPSTDTQYF.

The chain combines TRBV9 with TRBJ2-3, with 10 bases lining up with TRBD2. The CDR3 contains 14 residues. V dropped 4 bases and J dropped 7; count of bases not matched to a gene: 6. The germline V gene has CDR1 SGDLS and CDR2 YYNGEE. CDR3 nucleotides: TGTGCCAGCAGCCCCGGGACTAGCGAGTATACGCAGTATTTT. It translates to CASSPGTSEYTQYF.

The genes are TRBV11-2 and TRBJ2-7; D is uncertain. Trimming removed 5 bases from V and 0 bases from J, with 11 bases in between. The CDR3 runs 14 residues. Germline V lookup: CDR1 SGHAT, CDR2 FQNNGV. The CDR3 protein is CASSPLGSSYEQYF. CDR3 DNA: TGTGCCAGCAGCCCCCTGGGTAGCTCCTACGAGCAGTACTTC.

This chain uses TRBV19 with TRBJ1-2; weak D call: TRBD1 (6 bases). CDR3 size: 12 residues. Germline V lookup: CDR1 LNHDA, CDR2 SQIVND (reference sequence). V was clipped by 9 bases and J by 4 bases, with 12 bases between them. CDR3 in amino acids: CASGQYGYGYTF. DNA for the CDR3: TGTGCCAGCGGACAGTACGGCTATGGCTACACCTTC.

The V call is TRBV19, the J call TRBJ2-1, with D possibly called TRBD1 or TRBD2 (5 bases each). Germline assignment: CDR1 LNHDA and CDR2 SQIVND (reference sequence). This CDR3 contains 15 residues. V lost 1 base to trimming and J lost 4 bases, with 11 bases between them. The CDR3 DNA reads TGTGCCAGTAGTATAGCCGCCGGGGCATACAATGAGCAGTTCTTC. Translated: CASSIAAGAYNEQFF.